Presented here are 21 T cell receptor beta chains from one specimen sequenced in a study of T cells in Graves' hyperthyroidism and ophthalmopathy. The investigators amplified TCR beta CDR3 regions from RNA transcripts. The TCR CDR3 was amplified in a first-round RT-PCR using the HTBI primer set. TCRdb processed the multiplex PCR reads anew with MiXCR; each CDR3 protein has one entry. The table includes over 250,000 distinct CDR3 sequences, about 20% detected once. The specimen was blood. These receptors were taken from a man aged 25-45 years with Graves' ophthalmopathy.

The chain combines TRBV11-3 with TRBJ2-2, with 10 bases matching TRBD2. Germline-derived CDR1 and CDR2 are SGHNT and YENEEA. The length of the CDR3 is 17 residues. Trimming took 5 bases from V and 7 from J; bases not matched to a gene: 13. The CDR3 DNA is TGTGCCAGCAGCCCAGAGAGAGCGGGAGGGCCCGGCGGGGAGCTGTTTTTT. Encoded protein: CASSPERAGGPGGELFF.

This clonotype was found a few times. The chain recombines TRBV20-1 with TRBJ2-2, with 10 bases lining up with TRBD2. CDR1 is DFQATT and CDR2 is SNEGSKA in the germline V gene (reference sequence). This CDR3 comprises 15 residues. V was clipped by 5 bases and J by 3 bases; unmatched bases: 6. For the CDR3, the DNA is TGCAGTGCTGAGCTAGCGGGAGTGGACACCGGGGAGCTGTTTTTT. Translated: CSAELAGVDTGELFF.

This chain connects TRBV20-1 to TRBJ2-5; TRBD2 matches at 10 bases. Germline-derived CDR1 and CDR2 are DFQATT and SNEGSKA (reference sequence). The CDR3 is 14 amino acids. Trimming removed 5 bases from V and 5 bases from J; junction bases left unmatched: 8. DNA for the CDR3: TGCAGTGCTGTGACGCTAGCGGGAGAGGAGACCCAGTACTTC. Translated, it gives CSAVTLAGEETQYF.

In its sample, this clonotype was seen many times. The chain is built from TRBV9 and TRBJ2-7; TRBD2 agrees at 10 bases. Germline V lookup: CDR1 SGDLS, CDR2 YYNGEE. This CDR3 spans 13 amino acids. V lost 2 bases to trimming and J lost 9 bases; unmatched junction nucleotides: 5. CDR3 sequence: CASSVGTSDLQYF. The CDR3 DNA reads TGTGCCAGCAGCGTCGGGACTAGCGACCTGCAGTACTTC. The variable domain in full, with the rest retrieved from reference TRBV9 and TRBJ2-7, is DSGVTQTPKHLITATGQRVTLRCSPRSGDLSVYWYQQSLDQGLQFLIQYYNGEERAKGNILERFSAQQFPDLHSELNLSSLELGDSALYFCASSVGTSDLQYFGPGTRLTVT.

In its sample, this clonotype was seen a few times. The chain links TRBV27 to TRBJ1-3; 7 bases are a match to TRBD1. With V trimmed by 6 bases and J by 2 bases, 10 bases remained unmatched. The CDR3 runs to 16 residues. The germline V gene encodes CDR1 MNHEY and CDR2 SMNVEV (reference sequence). The CDR3 spells CASSRTGRLPGNTIYF. DNA for the CDR3: TGTGCCAGCAGCCGGACAGGACGTTTGCCTGGAAACACCATATATTTT.

This clonotype showed up many times. The CDR3 here is CASTTWGHGTQGNEQFF. CDR3 DNA: TGTGCCAGCACCACTTGGGGACATGGGACCCAAGGCAATGAGCAGTTCTTC. The V call is TRBV5-6, the J call TRBJ2-1, with D maybe TRBD1 (6 bases). Deletions cut 6 bases from V and 6 bases from J, with 25 bases between. The length of the CDR3 is 17 residues. The germline gives CDR1 SGHDT, CDR2 YYEEEE.

This clonotype has ten or more counts. The J gene is TRBJ2-7, the V gene TRBV2, with D perhaps matching TRBD2 (7 bases). Germline CDR1 reads SNHLY; CDR2 reads FYNNEI. This CDR3 is 12 amino acids long. Trimming took 7 bases from V and 5 from J, leaving 12 bases between them. Here the CDR3 reads CASKGGAHEQYF. The CDR3 DNA is TGTGCCAGCAAGGGGGGGGCCCACGAGCAGTACTTC.

The V call is TRBV28, the J call TRBJ2-7; 9 positions agree with TRBD2. V lost 2 bases and J lost 7; bases outside the gene matches: 12. The germline V gene has CDR1 MDHEN and CDR2 SYDVKM. The CDR3 extends over 16 amino acids. CDR3 sequence: CASSLHGGRALGEQYF. DNA for the CDR3: TGTGCCAGCAGTTTACATGGCGGGAGGGCTCTGGGAGAGCAGTACTTC.

The chain joins TRBV28 to TRBJ1-2; D perhaps matches TRBD1 (5 bases). The CDR3 runs 13 residues. Between the trimmed V and J ends, which lost 10 bases and 6 bases, there was a span of 18 bases. From germline, CDR1 is MDHEN and CDR2 SYDVKM. CDR3 region: CATESGKTDGYTF. CDR3 coding DNA: TGTGCCACCGAATCAGGGAAAACGGATGGCTACACCTTC.

The chain employs TRBV19 and TRBJ1-5, with D perhaps TRBD1 (5 bases). This CDR3 contains 16 residues. Germline values: CDR1 LNHDA, CDR2 SQIVND (reference sequence). The ends were cut back, 2 bases at V and 5 bases at J, with 16 bases in the middle. CDR3 protein: CASSISPSAGYQPQHF. Here the CDR3 DNA reads TGTGCCAGTAGTATATCCCCCAGCGCAGGGTATCAGCCCCAGCATTTT.

As regards this clonotype: One base away lies a much larger clone, so this may be a sequencing read error. The V gene is TRBV27, the J gene TRBJ2-3, with TRBD2 matching 12 bases. V lost 5 bases and J lost 4; bases outside the gene matches: 10. The CDR3 sequence is 17 residues long. The germline gives CDR1 MNHEY, CDR2 SMNVEV (reference sequence). In DNA, the CDR3 is TGTGCCAGCAGTCCAAGACTAGCGGGAGCGAGGGCAGATACGCAGTATTTT. Translation gives CASSPRLAGARADTQYF.

This clonotype was detected ten times or more. The V gene is TRBV29-1, the J gene TRBJ1-2, with D perhaps TRBD1 (6 bases). V was trimmed by 2 bases and J by 8 bases, leaving 18 bases between them. The CDR3 is 14 amino acids. The V gene's germline CDR1 is SQVTM and CDR2 ANQGSEA. CDR3 coding DNA: TGCAGCGTTGAATTAACAGGGAATTGGGGAGGCTACACCTTC. Amino acids: CSVELTGNWGGYTF.

In this sample, this clonotype turned up many times. The chain is built from TRBV28 and TRBJ2-7; 7 nucleotides align to TRBD2. CDR1 and CDR2 (germline): MDHEN, SYDVKM. The CDR3 consists of 17 residues. V was pared by 8 bases and J by 2 bases, with 18 bases of the junction left unmatched. CDR3 in amino acids: CASRRGGSRGGAYEQYF. CDR3 DNA: TGTGCCAGCCGTCGGGGAGGGAGTCGAGGCGGGGCCTACGAGCAGTACTTC.

This clonotype occurred a few times. The chain recombines TRBV11-2 with TRBJ2-7; 8 nucleotides line up with TRBD2. This CDR3 is 16 amino acids long. V dropped 5 bases and J dropped 1; count of bases not matched to a gene: 10. CDR1 and CDR2 from the germline V gene are SGHAT and FQNNGV. Here the CDR3 reads CASSPLAGLASYEQYF. CDR3 nucleotides: TGTGCCAGCAGCCCGTTAGCAGGACTAGCATCCTACGAGCAGTACTTC.

The chain couples TRBV19 to TRBJ1-1; D is unclear. Germline V gene sequence: CDR1 LNHDA, CDR2 SQIVND (reference sequence). Between the trimmed V and J ends, which lost 4 bases and 0 bases, there was a span of 9 bases. The CDR3 extends over 14 amino acids. CDR3 DNA: TGTGCCAGTAGTAACCAAGGCCTGAACACTGAAGCTTTCTTT. Residues: CASSNQGLNTEAFF.

Points on this clonotype: Sequence at one end of the junction differs from germline and may be a read error. In DNA form, the CDR3 reads TGTGCCAGCAGCCAGACTAGCGGGATCAGCACAGATACGCCGTATTTT. This translates into CASSQTSGISTDTPYF. The V call is TRBV11-2, the J call TRBJ2-3, with 11 positions matching TRBD2. Germline values: CDR1 SGHAT, CDR2 FQNNGV. The CDR3 totals 16 residues.

This clonotype came up a few times. The V gene is TRBV20-1, the J gene TRBJ2-3, with 7 bases aligning to TRBD2. The junction had 7 bases not matched to a gene; V was cut back by 6 bases and J by 4 bases. Germline V gene lookup returns CDR1 DFQATT and CDR2 SNEGSKA (reference sequence). The CDR3 is 13 residues long. The CDR3 sequence: CSAGGGWADTQYF. For the CDR3, the DNA is TGCAGTGCCGGCGGGGGATGGGCAGATACGCAGTATTTT.

The chain employs TRBV11-2 and TRBJ1-5; D is unclear. The CDR3 is made up of 15 amino acids. The V end was cut by 4 bases, the J end by 3 bases, with 13 bases between. Germline CDR1 SGHAT, CDR2 FQNNGV. In DNA form, the CDR3 reads TGTGCCAGCAGCTCGGGAGGCAGCCTCAATCAGCCCCAGCATTTT. This translates into CASSSGGSLNQPQHF.

This chain uses TRBV6-4 with TRBJ1-1; D is uncertain. CDR1 is MRHNA and CDR2 is SNTAGT in the germline V gene. The V end lost 6 bases, the J end lost 3 bases, and 14 bases lay between the germline ends. There are 14 residues in the CDR3. The CDR3: CASRSSGRDTEAFF. For the CDR3, the DNA is TGTGCCAGCAGATCGAGCGGGAGGGACACTGAAGCTTTCTTT.

This clonotype was detected ten times or more. This chain links TRBV12-5 with TRBJ2-7, with D unclear. V lost 5 bases, J lost 5 bases, and 7 bases lay in between. CDR3 size: 11 residues. Germline V CDR1 and CDR2: LGHNT, FRNRAP. CDR3 DNA: TGTGCTAGTGGTCCTCCCCACGAGCAGTACTTC. It encodes CASGPPHEQYF.

This clonotype has more than one count but fewer than ten. The chain recombines TRBV7-2 with TRBJ2-1; no clear D. With 1 base removed from V and 5 bases from J, the gap between germline ends came to 15 bases. Per the germline V gene, CDR1 is SGHTA and CDR2 is FQGNSA. This CDR3 is built from 16 residues. In DNA form, the CDR3 reads TGTGCCAGCAGCTTAGATGGCCCTATGGGGAACAATGAGCAGTTCTTC. It specifies CASSLDGPMGNNEQFF.